Listed here are 27 T cell receptor beta chains from one sample, sequenced in a study of metastatic and nonmetastatic thyroid tumors. From the PCR reads, TCRdb re-called clones with MiXCR. The table includes some 8,500 clones, about 40% detected once. Prior to thyroid surgery, none of the patients had received any treatment. What was sequenced was tumor tissue. The origin of the receptors is a female donor with papillary thyroid cancer or a benign thyroid nodule (not recorded which). Some clones in this sample may be carry-over from other donors' samples.

The CDR3 loop is CASSLLGEPTPGTGELFF. CDR3 sequence (DNA): TGTGCCAGCAGCTTACTCGGGGAACCAACCCCCGGGACCGGGGAGCTGTTTTTT. V is TRBV11-2 and J is TRBJ2-2, with D possibly being TRBD2 (5 bases). Germline V gives CDR1 SGHAT, CDR2 FQNNGV. V shed 2 bases and J shed 5 bases, with 21 bases lying between them. This CDR3 is built from 18 residues.

In this sample, this clone turned up a few times. The CDR3 DNA is TGTGCCAGCAGTCCCACGTACAGGGGGAAGGGCGGCTACACCTTC. Amino acid sequence: CASSPTYRGKGGYTF. V is TRBV28 and J is TRBJ1-2, with TRBD1 matching over 8 bases. V shed 5 bases, J shed 8 bases, and the junction held 13 bases outside the gene matches. The CDR3 is 15 residues long. Germline-derived CDR1 and CDR2 are MDHEN and SYDVKM.

This clone was counted only a few times. The rearrangement joins TRBV6-2 or TRBV6-3 to TRBJ1-6, with D unresolved. CDR1 MNHEY and CDR2 SVGEGT come from the germline V gene. The CDR3 totals 14 residues. V was shortened by 2 bases and J by 7 bases, with 9 bases between the two germline ends. The DNA for the CDR3 is TGTGCCAGCAGTTACGCCCAACAAAATTCACCCCTCCACTTT. Encoded protein: CASSYAQQNSPLHF.

By its share, this clone is medium-sized (0.01 to 0.1%). The rearrangement uses TRBV20-1 and TRBJ1-2; D might be TRBD1 (5 bases). Looked up from germline, CDR1 is DFQATT and CDR2 is SNEGSKA (reference sequence). The CDR3 consists of 13 residues. V dropped 0 bases and J dropped 9 bases, with 14 bases sitting between them. The CDR3 bases are TGCAGTGCTAGAGACTTTTCACGGGGGAGCTACACCTTC. It codes for CSARDFSRGSYTF.

The rearrangement links TRBV3-1 to TRBJ2-1, with 8 bases matching TRBD2. With 8 bases clipped from V and 1 base from J, the junction kept 13 bases outside the gene matches. Germline lookup yields CDR1 LGHDT and CDR2 YNNKEL (reference sequence). The CDR3 loop spans 17 amino acids. The CDR3 sequence is CASESAPSGRSYNEQFF. The CDR3 region has the DNA TGTGCCAGCGAAAGCGCGCCTAGCGGGCGTTCCTACAATGAGCAGTTCTTC.

The V gene is TRBV5-5, the J gene TRBJ1-6; 9 bases agree with TRBD1. V trimming: 4 bases; J trimming: 10 bases; junction bases outside the gene matches: 9. CDR1 SGHKS and CDR2 YYEKEE come from the germline V gene (reference sequence). The CDR3 sequence is 15 residues long. CDR3 amino acids: CASSRPGQGESPLHF. The CDR3 nucleotides are TGTGCCAGCAGCCGACCGGGACAGGGTGAATCACCCCTCCACTTT.

This clone has just one count. V gene TRBV20-1 combines with J gene TRBJ2-4, with 7 bases lining up with TRBD2. Germline lookup yields CDR1 DFQATT and CDR2 SNEGSKA (reference sequence). The CDR3 spans 15 residues. In nucleotides, the CDR3 is TGCAGCGCCCCAAGCGGGGAGCTAGCCAAAAACATTCAGTACTTC. Protein product: CSAPSGELAKNIQYF.

This clone appeared a few times. The V and J genes are TRBV6-1 and TRBJ1-2, with 12 bases matching TRBD1. This CDR3 is 15 amino acids long. Germline CDR1 and CDR2: MNHNS and SASEGT. The V gene end was trimmed by 7 bases and the J gene end by 7 bases; junction bases not matched to a gene: 10. Here the CDR3 DNA reads TGTGCCAGCACCGGGACAGGGGGCGCGAGACGTGGCTACACCTTC. Its protein is CASTGTGGARRGYTF.

This clone came up a few times. The J gene is TRBJ2-7, the V gene TRBV27; D is possibly TRBD1 (5 bases). V shed 2 bases and J shed 2 bases, with 13 bases lying between them. CDR3 length: 15 amino acids. Germline CDR1 and CDR2: MNHEY and SMNVEV (reference sequence). In DNA, the CDR3 is TGTGCCAGCAGTTTACGACAGACGCAAACCTACGAGCAGTACTTC. Translation gives CASSLRQTQTYEQYF.

This clone was counted many times. This chain joins TRBV14 and TRBJ1-3; the D gene is possibly TRBD1 (6 bases). Trimming removed 4 bases from V and 0 bases from J, with 13 bases in between. CDR1 and CDR2 (germline): SGHDN, FVKESK. The CDR3 length is 16 residues. CDR3 in amino acids: CASSPQQGVSGNTIYF. The CDR3, as DNA: TGTGCCAGCAGCCCCCAACAGGGAGTCTCTGGAAACACCATATATTTT.

By share of the sample, this clone is medium-sized. The rearrangement links TRBV20-1 to TRBJ1-6; TRBD1 might be the D (5 bases). V dropped 4 bases and J dropped 6 bases, with 10 bases sitting between them. The CDR3 runs to 13 residues. The germline CDR1 and CDR2 sequences are DFQATT and SNEGSKA (reference sequence). The chain's CDR3 is CSATGGLNSPLHF. The CDR3 DNA sequence: TGCAGTGCTACTGGGGGACTTAATTCACCCCTCCACTTT.

The CDR3 sequence: CACDRRSPLHF. The CDR3 nucleotides are TGTGCCTGCGACAGGAGATCACCCCTCCACTTT. The chain recombines TRBV30 with TRBJ1-6, with D perhaps matching TRBD1 (6 bases). Trimming took 6 bases from V and 10 from J, leaving 10 bases between them. Germline V gives CDR1 GTSNPN, CDR2 SVGIG (reference sequence). The CDR3 totals 11 residues.

This chain links TRBV11-2 with TRBJ2-7; D uncertain. Germline lookup yields CDR1 SGHAT and CDR2 FQNNGV. The V end was cut by 4 bases, the J end by 7 bases, with 11 bases between. This CDR3 region has 12 residues. CDR3 region: CASSSPIGEQYF. The CDR3 region has the DNA TGTGCCAGCAGCTCCCCCATAGGAGAGCAGTACTTC.

This clone turned up a few times. This rearrangement joins TRBV28 to TRBJ1-5; 7 bases align to TRBD1. Germline V gives CDR1 MDHEN, CDR2 SYDVKM. CDR3 size: 15 residues. Trimming cost V 6 bases and J 2 bases; bases outside gene matches: 7. As DNA, the CDR3 is TGTGCCAGCAGGGGACAGCCCAATGGCAATCAGCCCCAGCATTTT. Translating gives CASRGQPNGNQPQHF.

The V call is TRBV9, the J call TRBJ2-3, with D possibly matching TRBD2 (6 bases). This CDR3 region has 16 residues. V was cut by 0 bases and J by 3 bases, with 14 bases left in between. In germline, CDR1 is SGDLS, CDR2 YYNGEE. The CDR3 protein is CASSVEYGRGTDTQYF. CDR3 coding DNA: TGTGCCAGCAGCGTAGAATACGGGAGAGGAACAGATACGCAGTATTTT.

This clone was detected only once. This chain links TRBV20-1 with TRBJ2-1; 11 nucleotides agree with TRBD2. This CDR3 has 17 residues. CDR1 and CDR2 (germline): DFQATT, SNEGSKA (reference sequence). The ends lost 0 bases at V and 6 bases at J; junction bases unmatched: 10. CDR3 coding DNA: TGCAGTGCTAGAGATCCCAAACTAGCGGGAGCAGGCAATGAGCAGTTCTTC. This sequence encodes CSARDPKLAGAGNEQFF.

The chain's CDR3 is CASSGNYGELFF. DNA of the CDR3: TGTGCCAGCAGTGGAAACTACGGGGAGCTGTTTTTT. The rearrangement joins TRBV28 to TRBJ2-2; unclear D gene. Germline CDR1 is MDHEN and CDR2 is SYDVKM. This CDR3 has 12 residues. V was cut by 5 bases and J by 7 bases, with 8 bases left in between.

This clone was observed many times. This chain joins TRBV9 and TRBJ2-4, with 8 bases matching TRBD2. V dropped 0 bases and J dropped 8; count of bases not matched to a gene: 10. This CDR3 region has 16 residues. CDR1 and CDR2 (germline): SGDLS, YYNGEE. Written as DNA, the CDR3 is TGTGCCAGCAGCGTAGCGGGGGGGGCCGTAGAGGACATTCAGTACTTC. It is translated as CASSVAGGAVEDIQYF.

V is TRBV11-2 and J is TRBJ2-1; D uncertain. The CDR3 spans 15 residues. Germline assignment: CDR1 SGHAT and CDR2 FQNNGV. V lost 1 base to trimming and J lost 9 bases, with 16 bases between them. The CDR3 DNA reads TGTGCCAGCAGCTTAGGCCCCGGTTTATCATTTGAGCAGTTCTTC. This gives the protein CASSLGPGLSFEQFF.

The chain joins TRBV14 to TRBJ1-2; 7 bases match TRBD1. Germline CDR1 reads SGHDN; CDR2 reads FVKESK. This CDR3 region has 13 residues. J was trimmed by 8 bases and V by 6 bases; bases with no gene match: 9. The CDR3 protein is CASSPTGIVGYTF. The CDR3, as DNA: TGTGCCAGCAGTCCGACAGGGATTGTCGGCTACACCTTC.

About this clone: The junction does not match germline at one end; this may be a read error. The chain joins TRBV5-5 to TRBJ1-4; D is unclear. Germline CDR1 reads SGHKS; CDR2 reads YYEKEE (reference sequence). This CDR3 contains 14 residues. CDR3 region: CASSLAPWPERLFF. The CDR3 coding sequence is TGCGCCAGCAGCTTGGCACCATGGCCTGAAAGACTGTTTTTT.

In its sample, this clone was seen once. CDR3 in DNA: TGTGCCACCAGCGACGGAACCTACGAGCAGTACTTC. This translates into CATSDGTYEQYF. The V gene is TRBV10-3, the J gene TRBJ2-7; no firm D call. This CDR3 spans 12 amino acids. Per the germline V gene, CDR1 is ENHRY and CDR2 is SYGVKD. The V end was cut by 10 bases, the J end by 2 bases, with 12 bases between.

The chain is built from TRBV18 and TRBJ2-6; D is ambiguous. CDR1 is KGHSH, CDR2 LQKENI, per germline. The V end lost 3 bases, the J end lost 3 bases, and 0 bases lay between the germline ends. The CDR3 length is 12 residues. The chain's CDR3 is CASSPGANVLTF. CDR3 coding DNA: TGTGCCAGCTCACCTGGGGCCAACGTCCTGACTTTC.

This clone was counted only a few times. The V gene is TRBV10-1, the J gene TRBJ2-7; D might be TRBD2 (6 bases). V dropped 7 bases and J dropped 1 base, with 8 bases sitting between them. The CDR3 has 12 amino acids. In germline, CDR1 is WNHNN, CDR2 SYGVQD (reference sequence). CDR3: CASTLASYEQYF. CDR3 bases: TGCGCCAGCACCCTAGCGTCCTACGAGCAGTACTTC.

This clone rates as medium-sized. This chain uses TRBV5-1 with TRBJ2-3; 10 bases map to TRBD2. Germline assignment: CDR1 SGHRS and CDR2 YFSETQ. This CDR3 is built from 18 residues. With V trimmed by 0 bases and J by 5 bases, 12 bases remained unmatched. The CDR3 region is CASSLGLAGPIGEDTQYF. The CDR3 bases are TGCGCCAGCAGCTTGGGACTAGCGGGCCCAATAGGGGAAGATACGCAGTATTTT.

J is TRBJ1-2 and V is TRBV7-9; D perhaps matches TRBD1 (6 bases). Trimming removed 4 bases at V and 4 bases at J, with 16 bases between. CDR3 length: 15 amino acids. Per germline, CDR1 SEHNR and CDR2 FQNEAQ (reference sequence). Here the CDR3 reads CASSSRGSDVYGYTF. The CDR3 DNA reads TGTGCCAGCAGCTCCAGGGGTAGCGATGTCTATGGCTACACCTTC.

This rearrangement joins TRBV20-1 to TRBJ2-3, with 7 bases matching TRBD1. The CDR3 covers 16 residues. Germline values: CDR1 DFQATT, CDR2 SNEGSKA (reference sequence). The V and J ends lost 5 bases and 2 bases, in that order; junction bases with no gene match: 13. Written as DNA, the CDR3 is TGCAGTGCTGGCAGTACCGGGACAGCTAACACAGATACGCAGTATTTT. It specifies CSAGSTGTANTDTQYF.